The rows below give T cell receptor beta chains drawn from one sample of a study of shared clonotypes between healthy human individuals. Data came from immunoSEQ multiplex PCR; TCRdb stores just in-frame clones and leaves some out. The sample lists hundreds of thousands of clones; about three quarters were seen once. Sequencing used memory CD4+ T cells sorted from blood. These receptors originate from a woman under 40 in good health. The CDR3 runs from the conserved cysteine through the conserved F or W. D genes are given only for firm matches. A clone size is listed for some rows: how often the clone was seen (once, few, many), or a class if it is expanded.

V gene	D gene	clone size	J gene	CDR3 DNA	CDR3 protein
TRBV28	-	-	TRBJ1-2	TGTGCCAGCAGTTCCCCCCACAGTCGCTATGGCTACACCTTC	CASSSPHSRYGYTF
TRBV7-9	TRBD1	-	TRBJ2-7	TGTGCCAGCAGCTCCCGGACAGGCGACACCTACGAGCAGTACTTC	CASSSRTGDTYEQYF
TRBV5-6	-	-	TRBJ2-1	TGTGCCAGCAGCTTGGATTGGGGGTACAATGAGCAGTTCTTC	CASSLDWGYNEQFF
TRBV6-4	-	few	TRBJ2-1	TGTGCCAGCAGTCCCAATGGCCGCAATGAGCAGTTCTTC	CASSPNGRNEQFF
TRBV7-9	TRBD1	few	TRBJ2-5	TGTGCCAGCAGCTTTTGGGACAGCCGGCGGGAGACCCAGTACTTC	CASSFWDSRRETQYF
TRBV6-5	-	-	TRBJ1-4	TGTGCCAGCAGCCGGGACATCAATGAAAAACTGTTTTTT	CASSRDINEKLFF
TRBV5-1	-	-	TRBJ2-3	TGCGCCAGCCGCTTGAAAGATACGCAGTATTTT	CASRLKDTQYF
TRBV28	-	-	TRBJ1-2	TGTGCCAGCAGCAACAGGCGAGGCTACACCTTC	CASSNRRGYTF
TRBV5-1	-	-	TRBJ2-3	TGCGCCAGCAGCTTGTCGACAGTAGGCACAGATACGCAGTATTTT	CASSLSTVGTDTQYF
TRBV27	-	-	TRBJ2-7	TGTGCCAGCAGCCGAGAGACAGGAGGCATCTACGAGCAGTACTTC	CASSRETGGIYEQYF
TRBV7-9	TRBD2	-	TRBJ2-7	TGTGCCAGCAGCTGGACTAGCGGGAGCAATATTGGCTACGAGCAGTACTTC	CASSWTSGSNIGYEQYF